The 7 T cell receptor beta chains in this list originate from one sample, sequenced in a study of human CD8 memory T cell subsets. TCR beta was sequenced from UMI-tagged 5' RACE libraries. TCRdb reprocessed the 5' RACE reads, with one entry per CDR3 protein and no DNA. This sample contains roughly 7,700 distinct CDR3 sequences. Material: CD8+ T cells from PBMCs. Receptors originate from a human donor in good health.

This sequence joins TRBV7-9 and TRBJ1-4; the D call from TCRdb, TRBD1, cannot be confirmed without DNA. The CDR3 extends over 12 amino acids. Germline CDR1 and CDR2: SEHNR and FQNEAQ (reference sequence). The CDR3 loop is CASDRGNEKLFF.

This chain uses TRBV7-2 with TRBJ2-5; TCRdb selects TRBD2, and the lack of DNA leaves this call unchecked. Germline CDR1 and CDR2: SGHTA and FQGNSA. The CDR3 totals 14 residues. This CDR3 is CASGTGAPQETQYF.

This chain connects TRBV27 to TRBJ2-7; TCRdb proposes TRBD1, but this gene call is untestable without DNA. Germline V gene sequence: CDR1 MNHEY, CDR2 SMNVEV (reference sequence). This CDR3 has 16 residues. The CDR3 loop is CASSLDRGVASYEQYF.

The rearrangement joins TRBV27 to TRBJ1-2; TCRdb outputs TRBD1, but without DNA this stays unchecked. The CDR3 has 15 residues. The germline CDR1 and CDR2 sequences are MNHEY and SMNVEV (reference sequence). The CDR3 protein is CASSYSAGGIYGYTF.

The V and J genes are TRBV7-2 and TRBJ2-3; the TCRdb D gene call, TRBD2, has no DNA to confirm it. The CDR3 loop spans 14 amino acids. Germline assignment: CDR1 SGHTA and CDR2 FQGNSA. This CDR3 reads CASSLALEGITQYF.

This CDR3 is CASSETGSYEQYF. The chain links TRBV11-2 to TRBJ2-7; the TCRdb D gene call, TRBD1, has no DNA to confirm it. The germline gives CDR1 SGHAT, CDR2 FQNNGV. The CDR3 contains 13 residues.

The CDR3 here is CASSLGSGSADTQYF. This chain links TRBV11-2 with TRBJ2-3; TCRdb outputs TRBD2, but without DNA this stays unchecked. The CDR3 spans 15 residues. The germline V gene encodes CDR1 SGHAT and CDR2 FQNNGV.